Listed below are T cell receptor beta chains from one sample, sequenced in a study of blood T cell repertoires in COVID-19. Libraries were prepared by immunoSEQ multiplex PCR; TCRdb keeps only in-frame clonotypes and omits some of them. This sample carries around 200,000 clones, over 75% of them seen once, and the ten largest clones take about 0.8%. Sequenced material: PBMCs or T cells enriched from blood (not recorded which). The receptors here all came from a woman under 30 who had recovered from COVID-19. CDR3s include the opening cysteine and the closing phenylalanine or tryptophan. Fields, in order: V gene, J gene, clone size, CDR3 protein. For some rows the clone size is stated as once, few or many, or as a class when expanded; others skip it.

>TRBV9|TRBJ2-1|NA
CASSVTSGSHEQFF
>TRBV9|TRBJ2-7|NA
CASSVTGTSGSVQYF
>TRBV5-1|TRBJ2-4|once
CASSLGQGGNIQYF
>TRBV3-1/TRBV3-2|TRBJ2-3|NA
CASSQFPTPTDTQYF
>TRBV6-2/TRBV6-3|TRBJ2-7|NA
CASSYSHGRLYEQYF
>TRBV5-1|TRBJ1-4|NA
CASSLGGQGSEKLFF
>TRBV9|TRBJ2-3|NA
CASSVDPAGRVTDTQYF
>TRBV2|TRBJ2-7|NA
CAGRTGVYEQYF
>TRBV6-2/TRBV6-3|TRBJ2-7|NA
CASSTGTWLHGQYF
>TRBV9|TRBJ2-7|few
CASSVGGSGPPYEQYF
>TRBV13|TRBJ1-1|once
CASSLADRMDYTEAFF
>TRBV28|TRBJ1-1|few
CASSLFTGMRTEAFF
>TRBV19|TRBJ2-3|NA
CASAGQLTDTQYF
>TRBV3-1/TRBV3-2|TRBJ2-3|NA
CASSQVAGATDTQYF
>TRBV28|TRBJ2-7|once
CASSQFAGAYEQYF
>TRBV5-1|TRBJ2-7|NA
CASSGLAGAGEQYF
>TRBV9|TRBJ2-7|NA
CASSVQGNIGYEQYF
>TRBV7-8|TRBJ2-2|NA
CASSLIGLAGGIFGELFF
>TRBV28|TRBJ2-7|NA
CASSLSSGGTGGSYEQYF
>TRBV10-3|TRBJ1-1|NA
CAIRPSIAGNTEAFF
>TRBV7-9|TRBJ1-4|once
CASSLNSPVGEKLFF
>TRBV27|TRBJ2-7|NA
CASSFSGHPGLGSYEQYF
>TRBV2|TRBJ1-2|NA
CASSTDSSNYGYTF
>TRBV3-1/TRBV3-2|TRBJ2-3|NA
CASSQDRPTGVADTQYF
>TRBV28|TRBJ2-2|few
CASSLIRGGMGTGELFF
>TRBV29-1|TRBJ1-4|NA
CSAQEGEKLFF
>TRBV4-1|TRBJ2-3|NA
CASSQAGLSTDTQYF
>TRBV5-4|TRBJ1-6|NA
CASSFYRGRNSPLHF
>TRBV29-1|TRBJ1-1|NA
CSVYRGNTEAFF
>TRBV5-1|TRBJ2-7|NA
CASSLAAAPGLGEQYF
>TRBV2|TRBJ1-2|NA
CASSPDRLANYGYTF
>TRBV28|TRBJ1-1|NA
CASRDTEAFF
>TRBV10-1|TRBJ2-2|NA
CASSETANTGELFF
>TRBV5-6|TRBJ1-5|NA
CASSLGPWADQPQHF
>TRBV5-5|TRBJ2-1|NA
CASSLVGQGLSYNEQFF
>TRBV7-6|TRBJ1-4|NA
CASSLAGQGLEKLFF
>TRBV18|TRBJ2-2|NA
CASSLTSGSPPGELFF
>TRBV30|TRBJ1-4|NA
CAWARRTNEKLFF
>TRBV5-1|TRBJ2-5|NA
CASSLGGSGLQETQYF
>TRBV19|TRBJ2-7|NA
CASSLDRGSYEQYF
>TRBV2|TRBJ2-1|NA
CASSEGYNEQFF
>TRBV5-1|TRBJ2-5|NA
CASSLSGGQGGETQYF
>TRBV3-1/TRBV3-2|TRBJ1-1|NA
CASSQVEARAEAFF
>TRBV19|TRBJ1-3|NA
CASSTHGRGIFGNTIYF
>TRBV11-2|TRBJ2-3|NA
CASSFRGASTDTQYF
>TRBV19|TRBJ2-7|NA
CASSIGDRGSYEQYF
>TRBV4-3|TRBJ2-1|few
CASSRTRTSGTVYSYNEQFF
>TRBV7-2|TRBJ2-3|NA
CASSLAKNRRAGWTLDTQYF
>TRBV27|TRBJ2-1|NA
CASRDSSYNEQFF
>TRBV4-1|TRBJ1-2|NA
CASSQRRQGANYGYTF
>TRBV2|TRBJ2-5|NA
CASSYGTGQETQYF
>TRBV10-3|TRBJ2-1|NA
CAFLIFSGKVYNEQFF
>TRBV7-9|TRBJ2-3|NA
CASTGLAGADSTDTQYF